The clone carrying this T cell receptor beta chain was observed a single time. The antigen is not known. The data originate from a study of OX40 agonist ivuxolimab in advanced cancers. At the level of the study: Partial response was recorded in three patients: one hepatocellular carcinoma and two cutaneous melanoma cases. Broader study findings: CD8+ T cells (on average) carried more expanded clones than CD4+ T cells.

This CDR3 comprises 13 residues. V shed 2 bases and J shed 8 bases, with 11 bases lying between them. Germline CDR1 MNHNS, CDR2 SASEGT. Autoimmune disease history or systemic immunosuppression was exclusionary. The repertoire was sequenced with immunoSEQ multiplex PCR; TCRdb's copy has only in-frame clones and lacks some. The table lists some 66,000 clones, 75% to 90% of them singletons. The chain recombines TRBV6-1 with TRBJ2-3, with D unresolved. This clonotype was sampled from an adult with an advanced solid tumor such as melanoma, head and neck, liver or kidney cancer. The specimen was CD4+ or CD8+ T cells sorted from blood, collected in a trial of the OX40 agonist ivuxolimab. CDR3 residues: CASSEPPPITQYF. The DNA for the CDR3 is TGTGCCAGCAGTGAACCTCCTCCGATTACGCAGTATTTT.